Each of the 20 T cell receptor beta chains below was sequenced from the same sample in a study of shared clonotypes between healthy human individuals. CD8 cells regarded as naive lacked CD45RO, were positively chosen for CCR7, and omitted terminally differentiated effector memory CD45RA+ cells. Here immunoSEQ multiplex PCR was the method, and the copy in TCRdb shows in-frame clones only, minus some. This table has about 2.2 million clones, around 93% appearing once. Material for sequencing was naive CD8+ T cells from PBMCs. Receptors were obtained from a man younger than 35 in good health. Some clones in this sample may be carry-over from other donors' samples.

The chain employs TRBV2 and TRBJ2-5; tentatively, D is TRBD2 (6 bases). In germline, CDR1 is SNHLY, CDR2 FYNNEI. This CDR3 has 11 residues. V gave up 6 bases and J gave up 4 bases, with 6 bases separating them. This CDR3 is CASRGGETQYF. DNA of the CDR3: TGTGCCAGCAGGGGGGGAGAGACCCAGTACTTC.

The chain carries TRBV28 and TRBJ2-5, with D unclear. The CDR3 consists of 14 residues. The V gene lost 8 bases and the J gene lost 1 base, with 14 bases spanning the gap. Germline CDR1 reads MDHEN; CDR2 reads SYDVKM. CDR3 region: CASSSPDGQETQYF. The DNA for the CDR3 is TGTGCCAGCTCCTCCCCCGACGGCCAAGAGACCCAGTACTTC.

This sequence joins TRBV9 and TRBJ2-3; the D is unclear. The germline CDR1 and CDR2 sequences are SGDLS and YYNGEE. This CDR3 comprises 11 residues. V lost 2 bases to trimming and J lost 5 bases, with 3 bases between them. This CDR3 reads CASSVQDTQYF. For the CDR3, the DNA is TGTGCCAGCAGCGTCCAAGATACGCAGTATTTT.

The V and J genes are TRBV14 and TRBJ2-2; D not resolved. This CDR3 is built from 14 residues. In germline, CDR1 is SGHDN, CDR2 FVKESK. The V end was cut by 0 bases, the J end by 5 bases, with 7 bases between. CDR3 in DNA: TGTGCCAGCAGCCAAGATCATGTAACCGGGGAGCTGTTTTTT. The encoded protein is CASSQDHVTGELFF. The entire variable domain, with the rest obtained from reference TRBV14 and TRBJ2-2, is as follows: EAGVTQFPSHSVIEKGQTVTLRCDPISGHDNLYWYRRVMGKEIKFLLHFVKESKQDESGMPNNRFLAERTGGTYSTLKVQPAELEDSGVYFCASSQDHVTGELFFGEGSRLTVL.

The V call is TRBV7-9, the J call TRBJ1-2, with no clear D. The ends were cut back, 1 base at V and 2 bases at J, with 8 bases in the middle. Germline V CDR1 and CDR2: SEHNR, FQNEAQ (reference sequence). The CDR3 extends over 14 amino acids. CDR3 amino acids: CASSLGSPNYGYTF. In nucleotides, the CDR3 is TGTGCCAGCAGCTTAGGCAGCCCGAACTATGGCTACACCTTC.

The V gene is TRBV7-9, the J gene TRBJ1-6; TRBD1 aligns across 8 bases. CDR1 and CDR2 (germline): SEHNR, FQNEAQ (reference sequence). This CDR3 contains 13 residues. With 5 bases clipped from V and 10 bases from J, the junction kept 4 bases outside the gene matches. CDR3 DNA: TGTGCCAGCAGCACTGACAGGGGATCACCCCTCCACTTT. Its protein is CASSTDRGSPLHF.

The CDR3 is CASSYVTGYTEAFF. DNA for the CDR3: TGTGCCAGCAGTTATGTGACAGGTTACACTGAAGCTTTCTTT. The rearrangement uses TRBV6-6 and TRBJ1-1; D may be TRBD1 (6 bases). The CDR3 is 14 amino acids. Germline CDR1 reads MNHNY; CDR2 reads SVGAGI (reference sequence). V gave up 3 bases and J gave up 3 bases, with 11 bases separating them.

The chain joins TRBV7-9 to TRBJ2-7, with D possibly being TRBD2 (5 bases). The CDR3 length is 15 residues. CDR1 and CDR2 from the germline V gene are SEHNR and FQNEAQ (reference sequence). Trimming took off 1 base at V and 5 bases at J, with 15 bases between the two ends. The CDR3 nucleotides read TGTGCCAGCAGCTTAGTTTTACTAGGAGTACACGAGCAGTACTTC. Protein sequence: CASSLVLLGVHEQYF.

The chain uses TRBV6-5 and TRBJ2-1; D unresolved. With 2 bases removed from V and 9 bases from J, the gap between germline ends came to 14 bases. This CDR3 has 14 residues. Germline V gene sequence: CDR1 MNHEY, CDR2 SVGAGI. CDR3 sequence reads: CASSYAGDSSEQFF. The CDR3 DNA is TGTGCCAGCAGTTACGCTGGAGATTCCAGTGAGCAGTTCTTC.

The chain recombines TRBV27 with TRBJ1-1, with D possibly matching TRBD1 (5 bases). V lost 3 bases and J lost 4, with 9 bases in between. Germline-derived CDR1 and CDR2 are MNHEY and SMNVEV (reference sequence). CDR3 length: 13 residues. The chain's CDR3 is CASSFGGVTEAFF. In DNA, the CDR3 is TGTGCCAGCAGTTTTGGGGGGGTCACTGAAGCTTTCTTT.

The V call is TRBV9, the J call TRBJ2-3; TRBD2 matches at 8 bases. This CDR3 has 16 amino acids. The V segment lost 4 bases and the J segment 2 bases; nucleotides outside the gene matches: 9. Germline-derived CDR1 and CDR2 are SGDLS and YYNGEE. The CDR3 loop reads CASSLGEREITDTQYF. The CDR3, as DNA: TGTGCCAGCAGCCTTGGGGAGCGGGAGATCACAGATACGCAGTATTTT.

The chain uses TRBV28 and TRBJ2-1, with TRBD1 as a possible D gene (6 bases). The germline V gene encodes CDR1 MDHEN and CDR2 SYDVKM. V gave up 6 bases and J gave up 0 bases, with 12 bases separating them. This CDR3 has 15 residues. Written as DNA, the CDR3 is TGTGCCAGCAGCCTACGACAGGTCTCCTACAATGAGCAGTTCTTC. Its protein product is CASSLRQVSYNEQFF.

This sequence joins TRBV6-5 and TRBJ1-1; D ambiguous. The CDR3 has 15 residues. Trimming pared 1 base from V and 6 bases from J, leaving 15 bases between. Germline V gene data show CDR1 as MNHEY and CDR2 as SVGAGI. The CDR3 DNA sequence: TGTGCCAGCAGTTACTGGGGTTACAACAAGCCTGAAGCTTTCTTT. It yields the protein CASSYWGYNKPEAFF.

This rearrangement joins TRBV25-1 to TRBJ1-1; possible D gene TRBD1, 5 bases. CDR1 is MGHDK and CDR2 is SYGVNS in the germline V gene. Trimming removed 8 bases from V and 8 bases from J, with 15 bases in between. The CDR3 sequence is 12 residues long. CDR3 DNA: TGTGCCAGCGGGATCGGGGGGACCGAAGCTTTCTTT. Encoded protein: CASGIGGTEAFF. Together with reference TRBV25-1 and TRBJ1-1, the CDR3 gives the full variable domain: EADIYQTPRYLVIGTGKKITLECSQTMGHDKMYWYQQDPGMELHLIHYSYGVNSTEKGDLSSESTVSRIRTEHFPLTLESARPSHTSQYLCASGIGGTEAFFGQGTRLTVV.

A note on this clone: The sample contains more than one DNA sequence encoding this CDR3. V usage is TRBV4-1 and J usage is TRBJ2-5; no clear D. The CDR3 loop spans 12 amino acids. Trimming pared 0 bases from V and 5 bases from J, leaving 4 bases between. Germline CDR1 reads MGHRA; CDR2 reads YSYEKL. The CDR3 DNA reads as TGCGCCAGCAGCCAAGACCTGGAGACCCAGTACTTC. It encodes CASSQDLETQYF.

The rearrangement uses TRBV6-6 and TRBJ1-4, with D possibly TRBD1 on 6 matching bases. Germline loops: CDR1 MNHNY, CDR2 SVGAGI (reference sequence). The CDR3 is made up of 16 amino acids. V lost 5 bases to trimming and J lost 2 bases, with 15 bases between them. The DNA for the CDR3 is TGTGCCAGCAGTCCGGGACATTCGGGCACTAATGAAAAACTGTTTTTT. Its translation: CASSPGHSGTNEKLFF.

The CDR3 bases are TGTGCCAGTCTGCGGGGGGACAATGAGCAGTTCTTC. Protein product: CASLRGDNEQFF. This chain connects TRBV19 to TRBJ2-1; 8 bases align to TRBD2. V lost 8 bases and J lost 5; bases outside the gene matches: 2. Germline CDR1 LNHDA, CDR2 SQIVND (reference sequence). This CDR3 contains 12 residues.

This sequence joins TRBV4-2 and TRBJ1-1; TRBD1 matches 7 bases. With 9 bases clipped from V and 0 bases from J, the junction kept 7 bases outside the gene matches. This CDR3 has 14 amino acids. Germline-derived CDR1 and CDR2 are LGHNA and YNFKEQ. The DNA for the CDR3 is TGTGCCAGTAACCGACAGGGAATGAACACTGAAGCTTTCTTT. Translating gives CASNRQGMNTEAFF.

The chain combines TRBV4-3 with TRBJ2-7, with 7 nucleotides matching TRBD2. Germline V gene data show CDR1 as LGHNA and CDR2 as YSLEER. J lost 3 bases, V lost 0 bases, and 8 bases had no gene match. This CDR3 contains 16 residues. The CDR3 sequence: CASSQDIASGGYEQYF. The CDR3 DNA reads TGCGCCAGCAGCCAAGATATCGCTAGCGGAGGCTACGAGCAGTACTTC.

The chain combines TRBV21-1 with TRBJ1-1; the DNA was not used to check the table's D call, TRBD1. TRBV21-1 is a recognized pseudogene. This CDR3 has 14 amino acids. CDR3 region: CASRIGTGNTEAFF. The DNA for the CDR3 is TGTGCCAGCAGGATTGGGACAGGGAACACTGAAGCTTTCTTT.